A selection of T cell receptor beta chains follows, all from one sample in a study of long-term antiretroviral therapy in people with HIV. Assay: immunoSEQ multiplex PCR; the TCRdb copy retains only in-frame clones and omits some. Here the sample spans 16,000 or so clones, 80% being singletons. The sample consisted of unsorted PBMCs, taken 0.1 years before starting antiretroviral therapy. These TCRs come from a man between 18 and 29 years old with HIV. CDR3s include the opening cysteine and the closing phenylalanine or tryptophan. A D gene is named only where the DNA matches it firmly. Clone size is not always given. Where it is, it says once, few, many or a class for expanded clones.

>TRBV6-5|TRBJ1-6|TRBD1|NA
CASSAGQGPFGPLHF
TGTGCCAGCAGTGCCGGACAGGGCCCGTTCGGGCCCCTCCACTTT
>TRBV7-9|TRBJ1-1|NA|NA
CASSLGATEAFF
TGTGCCAGCAGCCTCGGGGCAACTGAAGCTTTCTTT
>TRBV9|TRBJ2-1|TRBD2|NA
CASSGAGGYNEQFF
TGTGCCAGCAGCGGGGCGGGGGGCTACAATGAGCAGTTCTTC
>TRBV6-5|TRBJ2-6|NA|NA
CASSTDGSGANVLTF
TGTGCCAGCAGTACTGACGGATCTGGGGCCAACGTCCTGACTTTC
>TRBV29-1|TRBJ2-1|NA|once
CSVPVGSSYNEQFF
TGCAGCGTCCCGGTTGGGAGCTCCTACAATGAGCAGTTCTTC
>TRBV25-1|TRBJ2-7|TRBD2|once
CASTAGGLSYEQYF
TGTGCCAGCACGGCGGGGGGCCTATCCTACGAGCAGTACTTC
>TRBV7-2|TRBJ2-7|NA|NA
CASSSQSGGSHYEQYF
TGTGCCAGCAGCTCCCAAAGTGGAGGGAGTCACTACGAGCAGTACTTC
>TRBV6-5|TRBJ1-2|NA|NA
CASSYSSQSPYGYTF
TGTGCCAGCAGTTACTCTTCACAGTCACCCTATGGCTACACCTTC
>TRBV19|TRBJ2-1|NA|NA
CASSVQASSYNEQFF
TGTGCCAGTAGTGTACAGGCGAGCTCCTACAATGAGCAGTTCTTC
>TRBV5-1|TRBJ2-3|NA|NA
CASSLDGRTDTQYF
TGCGCCAGCAGCTTGGACGGCCGCACAGATACGCAGTATTTT
>TRBV9|TRBJ2-5|TRBD1|NA
CASSSRQGAVETQYF
TGTGCCAGCAGCTCTAGACAGGGGGCGGTGGAGACCCAGTACTTC
>TRBV9|TRBJ2-7|TRBD1|NA
CASSVRSGGEQYF
TGTGCCAGCAGCGTACGTTCAGGGGGCGAGCAGTACTTC
>TRBV7-9|TRBJ2-1|NA|once
CASSLLAVNEQFF
TGTGCCAGCAGCTTACTAGCTGTGAATGAGCAGTTCTTC
>TRBV5-1|TRBJ2-1|NA|NA
CASSGGDEQFF
TGCGCCAGCTCCGGCGGGGATGAGCAGTTCTTC
>TRBV7-6|TRBJ1-1|NA|NA
CASSLVLRGLNTEAFF
TGTGCCAGCAGCTTAGTTTTGCGGGGGCTTAACACTGAAGCTTTCTTT